The rows below give T cell receptor beta chains drawn from one sample of a study of cytomegalovirus exposure and HLA in healthy donors. TCRdb's table, derived via immunoSEQ multiplex PCR, lists solely in-frame clones and lacks some. This sample carries approximately 150,000 clones, about 80% of them seen once, and the ten largest clones take approximately 4.1%. The specimen was PBMCs. The origin of the receptors is a man aged 40-50 years in good health and CMV-seronegative. CDR3s include the opening cysteine and the closing phenylalanine or tryptophan. D genes are given only for firm matches. Expanded clones are given a class, and other clones once, few, many or no size at all.

j_call | d_call | v_call | clone_size | cdr3_nt | cdr3_aa
TRBJ2-7 | TRBD1 | TRBV5-1 | . | TGCGCCAGCAGCTTTGGACAGGGTCCTTACGAGCAGTACTTC | CASSFGQGPYEQYF
TRBJ1-3 | TRBD1 | TRBV28 | . | TGTGCCAGCAGTACTCCGGGACAGGGGACCTCTGGAAACACCATATATTTT | CASSTPGQGTSGNTIYF
TRBJ2-3 | . | TRBV18 | once | TGTGCCAGCTCACCATCGACAGGCAGCACAGATACGCAGTATTTT | CASSPSTGSTDTQYF
TRBJ2-2 | . | TRBV6-6 | . | TGTGCCAGTATCCAACAGGGACCGAACACCGGGGAGCTGTTTTTT | CASIQQGPNTGELFF
TRBJ2-7 | TRBD1 | TRBV10-1 | . | TGCGCCAGCAATATACGGGACAGGGTCAACGAGCAGTACTTC | CASNIRDRVNEQYF
TRBJ1-3 | . | TRBV12-5 | . | TGTGCTAGTGGTTGGGGCCGCACGGGGGCTGGAAACACCATATATTTT | CASGWGRTGAGNTIYF
TRBJ2-4 | . | TRBV5-6 | . | TGTGCCAGCAGCTTGTTCGACGGGGTTCGCGAAAGGGACATTCAGTACTTC | CASSLFDGVRERDIQYF
TRBJ2-7 | . | TRBV29-1 | . | TGCAGCGCCCGCCCCCCGGGGTCTTACGAGCAGTACTTC | CSARPPGSYEQYF
TRBJ1-2 | TRBD1 | TRBV5-1 | . | TGCGCCAGCAGCCACACAACAGGGGCCTATGGCTACACCTTC | CASSHTTGAYGYTF
TRBJ1-4 | . | TRBV2 | . | TGTGCCAGCAGTGATGGCGGAGGTAATGAAAAACTGTTTTTT | CASSDGGGNEKLFF
TRBJ2-2 | . | TRBV7-3 | . | TGTGCCAGCAGCTCCGATCAGGCCGCGAACACCGGGGAGCTGTTTTTT | CASSSDQAANTGELFF
TRBJ1-3 | TRBD1 | TRBV7-6 | . | TGTGCCAGCAGCTTTGTCCCGCCCGATCGGGACAGACAAAACTCTGGAAACACCATATATTTT | CASSFVPPDRDRQNSGNTIYF
TRBJ1-2 | . | TRBV10-1 | . | TGCGCCAGGCTCTCGGGGGAACCTAGAGCTAACTATGGCTACACCTTC | CARLSGEPRANYGYTF
TRBJ2-1 | . | TRBV12-1 | . | TGTGCCAGCAGCTCCCCCCTAGACAGAAATGAGCAGTTCTTC | CASSSPLDRNEQFF
TRBJ2-5 | . | TRBV28 | . | TGTGCCAGCAAGCTGCTGTACAGGCAAGAGACCCAGTACTTC | CASKLLYRQETQYF
TRBJ2-7 | TRBD1 | TRBV14 | . | TGTGCCAGCAGCCTTGCCGGGACAGATATCTACGAGCAGTACTTC | CASSLAGTDIYEQYF
TRBJ2-2 | TRBD1 | TRBV7-6 | . | TGTGCCAGCAGCCTTCAACAGGGGAGGAACACCGGGGAGCTGTTTTTT | CASSLQQGRNTGELFF
TRBJ2-2 | TRBD2 | TRBV10-3 | . | TGTGCCATCAGTGGGACTAGCGGGGGAACCGGGGAGCTGTTTTTT | CAISGTSGGTGELFF
TRBJ1-5 | . | TRBV19 | . | TGTGCCAGTATAAGTTATTGGGGGGACAATCAGCCCCAGCATTTT | CASISYWGDNQPQHF
TRBJ1-1 | TRBD1 | TRBV6-5 | . | TGTGCCAGCTCAACCCGGACAGGGACTAACACTGAAGCTTTCTTT | CASSTRTGTNTEAFF
TRBJ2-3 | . | TRBV5-1 | . | TGCGCCAGCAGCTTGGTGGGCCAGGGCACAGATACGCAGTATTTT | CASSLVGQGTDTQYF
TRBJ1-5 | TRBD1 | TRBV28 | few | TGTGCCAGCAGCCGCCCACAGGGGTCGGGTCAGCCCCAGCATTTT | CASSRPQGSGQPQHF
TRBJ2-1 | TRBD2 | TRBV5-1 | . | TGCGCCAGCAGCTCCGGACTAGCCGATGAGCAGTTCTTC | CASSSGLADEQFF
TRBJ2-5 | TRBD1 | TRBV15 | . | TGTGCCACCAGCGGGGCCCTGGGCAGGGGGACGCAAGAGACCCAGTACTTC | CATSGALGRGTQETQYF
TRBJ2-5 | TRBD2 | TRBV5-1 | . | TGCGCCAGCAGCTTTAGCGGGGGGCGCGGGGAGACCCAGTACTTC | CASSFSGGRGETQYF
TRBJ2-5 | TRBD2 | TRBV11-2 | . | TGTGCCAGCAGCTTAGGGCTAGCGGGGGGATCGGGAGAGACCCAGTACTTC | CASSLGLAGGSGETQYF
TRBJ2-7 | . | TRBV27 | . | TGTGCCAGCAGTCGGAACAGGGACCCACGGTACGAGCAGTACTTC | CASSRNRDPRYEQYF
TRBJ1-1 | . | TRBV19 | . | TGTGCCAGTGACAACACAGGGTTTCTGGCTGAAGCTTTCTTT | CASDNTGFLAEAFF
TRBJ1-1 | TRBD1 | TRBV11-2 | . | TGTGCCAGCACTCCCGGGGGACAGGGGGTCACTGAAGCTTTCTTT | CASTPGGQGVTEAFF
TRBJ1-5 | TRBD1 | TRBV18 | . | TGTGCCAGCTCAAGCTCAGGGGGACAGCCCCAGCATTTT | CASSSSGGQPQHF
TRBJ2-6 | TRBD1 | TRBV30 | . | TGTGCCTGGAGTGTACAGGGGGCTGTGGACGTCCTGACTTTC | CAWSVQGAVDVLTF
TRBJ2-4 | . | TRBV7-3 | once | TGTGCCAGCAGCCCACAACAGGGTAAGTTAACCAAAAACATTCAGTACTTC | CASSPQQGKLTKNIQYF
TRBJ2-2 | . | TRBV10-1 | . | TGCGCCAGCAGTGAGTCGAGAGCAAACACCGGGGAGCTGTTTTTT | CASSESRANTGELFF
TRBJ1-1 | . | TRBV25-1 | . | TGTGCCAGCAGTATTATTGGCGCAGGGTTGAACACTGAAGCTTTCTTT | CASSIIGAGLNTEAFF
TRBJ1-1 | . | TRBV15 | . | TGTGCCACCAGCAGAGCAGGCAGGGAGAACACTGAAGCTTTCTTT | CATSRAGRENTEAFF
TRBJ2-7 | . | TRBV6-5 | . | TGTGCCAGCAGCAGCACGGGAGATTACGAGCAGTACTTC | CASSSTGDYEQYF
TRBJ2-2 | . | TRBV7-9 | . | TGTGCCAGCAGCTCGGACTACTTCTACGGGGAGCTGTTTTTT | CASSSDYFYGELFF
TRBJ2-7 | . | TRBV27 | . | TGTGCCAGCAGTTTAGGAACGGGACATCTCTACGAGCAGTACTTC | CASSLGTGHLYEQYF
TRBJ1-4 | TRBD1 | TRBV29-1 | . | TGCAGCGTTGAATCAGGGACAGGTCGCGAAAAACTGTTTTTT | CSVESGTGREKLFF